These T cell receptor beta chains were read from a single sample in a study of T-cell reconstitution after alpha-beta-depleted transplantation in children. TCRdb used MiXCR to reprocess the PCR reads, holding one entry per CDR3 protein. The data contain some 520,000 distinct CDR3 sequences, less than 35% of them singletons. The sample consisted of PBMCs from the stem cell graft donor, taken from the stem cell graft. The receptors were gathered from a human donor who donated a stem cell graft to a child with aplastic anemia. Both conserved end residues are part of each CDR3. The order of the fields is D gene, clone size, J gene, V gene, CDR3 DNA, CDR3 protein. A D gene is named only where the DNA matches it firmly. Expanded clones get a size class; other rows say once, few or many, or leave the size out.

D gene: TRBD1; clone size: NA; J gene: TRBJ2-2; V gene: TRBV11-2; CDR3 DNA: TGTGCCAGCAACGACCGGGACAGGGGGCACACCGGGGAGCTGTTTTTT; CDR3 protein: CASNDRDRGHTGELFF
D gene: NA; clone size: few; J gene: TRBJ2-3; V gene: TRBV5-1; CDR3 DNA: TGCGCCAGCAGCCAGGTTCTGGAGACAGATACGCAGTATTTT; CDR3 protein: CASSQVLETDTQYF
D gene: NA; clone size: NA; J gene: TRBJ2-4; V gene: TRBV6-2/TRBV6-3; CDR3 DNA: TGTGCCAGCAGTTACCCTAACAGCGACAGAATACTAGCCAAAAACATTCAGTACTTC; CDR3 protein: CASSYPNSDRILAKNIQYF
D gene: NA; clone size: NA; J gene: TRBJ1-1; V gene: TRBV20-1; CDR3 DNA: TGCAGTGCTAGAGTTGGTGGAGACCCTGAAGCTTTCTTT; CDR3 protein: CSARVGGDPEAFF
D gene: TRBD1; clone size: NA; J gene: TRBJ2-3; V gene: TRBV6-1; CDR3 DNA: TGTGCCAGCAGTGAACACAGGGGGATCCCAGATACGCAGTATTTT; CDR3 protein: CASSEHRGIPDTQYF
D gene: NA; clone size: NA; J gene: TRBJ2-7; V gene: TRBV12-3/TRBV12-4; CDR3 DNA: TGTGCCAGCAGACCCGGGATAGGGGGCTCCTACGAGCAGTACTTC; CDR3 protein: CASRPGIGGSYEQYF
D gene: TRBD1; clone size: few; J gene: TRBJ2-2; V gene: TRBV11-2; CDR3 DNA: TGTGCCAGCCGATCGACAGGGGGGGTCGGGGAGCTGTTTTTT; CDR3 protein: CASRSTGGVGELFF
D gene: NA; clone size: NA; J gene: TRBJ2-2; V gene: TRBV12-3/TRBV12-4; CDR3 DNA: TGTGCCAGCAGTTTCCCTGTGGACAGCACCGGGGAGCTGTTTTTT; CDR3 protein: CASSFPVDSTGELFF
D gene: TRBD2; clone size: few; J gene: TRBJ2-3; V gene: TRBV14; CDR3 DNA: TGTGCCAGCAGCCAAGTGGGCCTAGCGGGGTTCACAGATACGCAGTATTTT; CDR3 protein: CASSQVGLAGFTDTQYF
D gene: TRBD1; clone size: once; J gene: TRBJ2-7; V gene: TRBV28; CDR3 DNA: TGTGCCAGCAGTTTCCCCGGGACAGGCGAGCAGTACTTC; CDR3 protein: CASSFPGTGEQYF
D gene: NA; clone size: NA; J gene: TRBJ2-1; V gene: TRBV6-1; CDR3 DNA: TGTGCCAGCAGTACAGTAGGAAGCCACAATGAGCGGTTCTTC; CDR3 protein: CASSTVGSHNERFF
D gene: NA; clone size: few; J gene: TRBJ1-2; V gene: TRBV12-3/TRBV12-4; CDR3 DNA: TGTGCCAGCAGTTTGAGCGGGGGCTACACCTTC; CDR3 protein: CASSLSGGYTF
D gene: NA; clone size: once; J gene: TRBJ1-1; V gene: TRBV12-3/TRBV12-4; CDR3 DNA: TGTGCCAGCAGTTCCGGGTCAGGGGAAGCTTTCTTT; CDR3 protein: CASSSGSGEAFF
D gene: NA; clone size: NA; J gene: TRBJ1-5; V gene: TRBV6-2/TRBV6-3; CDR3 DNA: TGTGCCAGCAGCCCCGGGGGCGATCAGCCCCAGCATTTT; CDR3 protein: CASSPGGDQPQHF
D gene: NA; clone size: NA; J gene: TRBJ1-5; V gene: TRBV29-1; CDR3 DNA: TGCAGCGCTCGACACCAGCCCCAGCATTTT; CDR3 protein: CSARHQPQHF
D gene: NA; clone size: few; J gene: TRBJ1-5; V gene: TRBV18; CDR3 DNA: TGTGCCAGCTCACCGAAGGGCCTCGGATCTCAGCCCCAGCATTTT; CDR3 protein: CASSPKGLGSQPQHF
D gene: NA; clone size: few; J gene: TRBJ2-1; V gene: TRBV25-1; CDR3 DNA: TGTGCCAGCAGTGAGGTAGGGCGAAATGAGCAGTTCTTC; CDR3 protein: CASSEVGRNEQFF
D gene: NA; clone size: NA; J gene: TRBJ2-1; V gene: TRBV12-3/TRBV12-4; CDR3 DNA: TGTGCCAGCAGTGGGGCGGGCCCAGGTGGGGAGCAGTTCTTC; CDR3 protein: CASSGAGPGGEQFF
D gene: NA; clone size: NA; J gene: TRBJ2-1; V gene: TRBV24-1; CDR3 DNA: TGTCCCGAGGGACCAAGCTCCTACAATGAGCAGTTCTTC; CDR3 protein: CPEGPSSYNEQFF
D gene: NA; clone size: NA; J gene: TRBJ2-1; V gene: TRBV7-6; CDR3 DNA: TGTGCCAGCAGCTTCGGGGACTCCTACAATGAGCAGTTCTTC; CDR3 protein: CASSFGDSYNEQFF
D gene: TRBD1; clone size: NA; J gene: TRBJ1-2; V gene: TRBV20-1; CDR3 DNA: TGCAGTGCTAGAGATGGGACAGCGGCCAACTATGGCTACACCTTC; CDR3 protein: CSARDGTAANYGYTF
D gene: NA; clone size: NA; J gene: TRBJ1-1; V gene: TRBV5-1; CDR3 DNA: TGCGCCAGCAGCGCCCGAACACAAGGGACTGAAGCTTTCTTT; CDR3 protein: CASSARTQGTEAFF
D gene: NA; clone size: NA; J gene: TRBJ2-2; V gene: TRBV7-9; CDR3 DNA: TGTGCCAGCAGTCCAACAAATGAGGCGGGGGAGCTGTTTTTT; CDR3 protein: CASSPTNEAGELFF
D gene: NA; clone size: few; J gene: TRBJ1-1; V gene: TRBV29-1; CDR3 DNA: TGCAGCGTTTTGAGCTGGGGAAGGTTGGCTGAAGCTTTCTTT; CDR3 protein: CSVLSWGRLAEAFF
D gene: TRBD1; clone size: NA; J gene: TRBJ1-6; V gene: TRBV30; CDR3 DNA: TGTGCCTGGACATTCTCCGGGACAGGGGATTCACCCCTCCACTTT; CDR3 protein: CAWTFSGTGDSPLHF
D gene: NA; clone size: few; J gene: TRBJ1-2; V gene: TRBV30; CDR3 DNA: TGTGCCTGGAGCCCGGGACTCTTGAACTATGGCTACACCTTC; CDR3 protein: CAWSPGLLNYGYTF
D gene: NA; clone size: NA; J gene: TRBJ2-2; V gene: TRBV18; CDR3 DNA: TGTGCCAGCTCACCACCGGTGGTCGGGACCGGGGAGCTGTTTTTT; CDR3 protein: CASSPPVVGTGELFF
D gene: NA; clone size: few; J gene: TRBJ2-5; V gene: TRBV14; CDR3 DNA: TGTGCCAGCAGCCCGGACTTCCAAGAGACCCAGTACTTC; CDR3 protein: CASSPDFQETQYF
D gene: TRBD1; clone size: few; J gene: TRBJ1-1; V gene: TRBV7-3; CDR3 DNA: TGTGCCAGCAGCCAAGGGGTTGGGACAGGGCCGGCCGACACTGAAGCTTTCTTT; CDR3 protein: CASSQGVGTGPADTEAFF
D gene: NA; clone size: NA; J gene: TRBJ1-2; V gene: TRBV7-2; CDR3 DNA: TGTGCCAGCGATCCCTTGGGGAAGGGTGGCTACACCTTC; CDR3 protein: CASDPLGKGGYTF
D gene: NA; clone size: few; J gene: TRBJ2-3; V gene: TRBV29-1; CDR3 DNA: TGCAGCGTTGAGAAACGGGACATGGGTGATACGCAGTATTTT; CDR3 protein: CSVEKRDMGDTQYF
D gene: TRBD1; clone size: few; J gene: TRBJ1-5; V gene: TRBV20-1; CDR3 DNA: TGCAGTGCCAAAGGACAGGGGGCTAGCAATCAGCCCCAGCATTTT; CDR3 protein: CSAKGQGASNQPQHF
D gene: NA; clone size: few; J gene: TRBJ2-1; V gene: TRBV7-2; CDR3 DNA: TGTGCCAGCAGCTTCCATAGAGATGAGCAGTTCTTC; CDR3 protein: CASSFHRDEQFF
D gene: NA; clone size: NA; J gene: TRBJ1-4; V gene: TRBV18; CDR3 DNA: TGTGCCAGCTCACCACGTGGGACTAATGAAAAACTGTTTTTT; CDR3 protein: CASSPRGTNEKLFF
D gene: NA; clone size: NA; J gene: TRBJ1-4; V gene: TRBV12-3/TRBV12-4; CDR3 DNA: TGTGCCAGCAGCCTGGCTCGTGAAAAACTGTTTTTT; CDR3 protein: CASSLAREKLFF
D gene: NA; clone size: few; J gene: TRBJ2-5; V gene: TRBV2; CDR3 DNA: TGTGCCAGCAGTGTCGAGCGGCAAGAGACCCAGTACTTC; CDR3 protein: CASSVERQETQYF
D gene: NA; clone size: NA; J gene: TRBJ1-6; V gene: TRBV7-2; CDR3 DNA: TGTGCCAGCAGCCGCGATTTTTCACCCCTCCACTTT; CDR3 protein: CASSRDFSPLHF
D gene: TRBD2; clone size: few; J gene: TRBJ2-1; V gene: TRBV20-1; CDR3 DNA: TGCAGTGCTAGTCCGACTAGCGGGAGGGTCGGTGAGCAGTTCTTC; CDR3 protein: CSASPTSGRVGEQFF
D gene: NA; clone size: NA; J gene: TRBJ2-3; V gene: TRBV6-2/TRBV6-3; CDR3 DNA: TGTGCCGCGAGGGAAAAGGTTAGCACAGATACGCAGTATTTT; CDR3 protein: CAAREKVSTDTQYF
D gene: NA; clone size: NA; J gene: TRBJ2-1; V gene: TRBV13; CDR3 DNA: NA; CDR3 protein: CASSSHPVASGSRFF
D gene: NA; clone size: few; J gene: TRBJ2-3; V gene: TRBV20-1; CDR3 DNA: TGCAGTGCTAGTAGCGAAACAGATACGCAGTATTTT; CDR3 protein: CSASSETDTQYF
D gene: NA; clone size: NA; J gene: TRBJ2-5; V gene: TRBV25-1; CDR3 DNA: TGTGCCAGCAGTGAATATCCGGCCCAAGAGACCCAGTACTTC; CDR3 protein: CASSEYPAQETQYF
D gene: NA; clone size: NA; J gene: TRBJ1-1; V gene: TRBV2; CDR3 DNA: TGTGCCAGTGCGCAGACGGACTACACTGAAGCTTTCTTT; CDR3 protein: CASAQTDYTEAFF
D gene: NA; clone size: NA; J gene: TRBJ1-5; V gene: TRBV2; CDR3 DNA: TGTGCCAGCGGCTGGAGCAATCAGCCCCAGCATTTT; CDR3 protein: CASGWSNQPQHF
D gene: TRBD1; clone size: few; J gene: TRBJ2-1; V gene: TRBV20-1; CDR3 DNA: TGCAGTGCTCACAGACAGGGCAATGAGCAGTTCTTC; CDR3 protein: CSAHRQGNEQFF
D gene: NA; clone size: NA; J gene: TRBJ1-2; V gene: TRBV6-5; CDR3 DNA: TGTGCCAGCAGTTCGGCTGGGTATGGCTACACCTTC; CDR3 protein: CASSSAGYGYTF
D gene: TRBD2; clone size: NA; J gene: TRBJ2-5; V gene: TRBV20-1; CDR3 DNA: TGCAGTGCAACTAGCGGGAGTAGGTTGGAGACCCAGTACTTC; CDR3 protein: CSATSGSRLETQYF
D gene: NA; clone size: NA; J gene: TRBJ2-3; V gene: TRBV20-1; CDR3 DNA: TGCAGTGGAGGGCTCACAGATACGCAGTATTTT; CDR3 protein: CSGGLTDTQYF
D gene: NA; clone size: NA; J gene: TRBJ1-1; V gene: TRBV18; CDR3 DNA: TGTGCCAGCTCACCAGAAAGGGGAGGCACTGAAGCTTTCTTT; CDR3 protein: CASSPERGGTEAFF
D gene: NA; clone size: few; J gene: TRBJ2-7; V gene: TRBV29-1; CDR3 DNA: TGCAGCGTCCTCCCCGGGACTTCGGGGGACGAGCAGTACTTC; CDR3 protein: CSVLPGTSGDEQYF
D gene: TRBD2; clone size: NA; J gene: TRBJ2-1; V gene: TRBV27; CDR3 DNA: TGTGCCAGCAGGGGGGGTGAATTACTAGCGGGAGTTTATGAGCAGTTCTTC; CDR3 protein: CASRGGELLAGVYEQFF
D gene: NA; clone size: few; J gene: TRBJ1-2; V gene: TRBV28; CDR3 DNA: TGTGCCACCTTGGACGGGACTAACTATGGCTACACCTTC; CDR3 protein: CATLDGTNYGYTF
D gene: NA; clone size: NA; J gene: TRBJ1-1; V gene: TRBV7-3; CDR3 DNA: TGTGCCAGCAGCTTAACGGTGGTGGGAGGGGAAGCTTTCTTT; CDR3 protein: CASSLTVVGGEAFF
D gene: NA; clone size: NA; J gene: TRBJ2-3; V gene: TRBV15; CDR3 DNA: TGTGCCACCAGCAGAGATTCACGAGATACGCAGTATTTT; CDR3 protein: CATSRDSRDTQYF
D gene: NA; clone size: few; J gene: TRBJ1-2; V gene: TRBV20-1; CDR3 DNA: TGCAGTGCCCCACTCGCAGCCTATGGCTACACCTTC; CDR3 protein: CSAPLAAYGYTF
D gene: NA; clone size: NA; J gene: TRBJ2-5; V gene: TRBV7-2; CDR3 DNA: TGTGCCAGCGGAAATCAGTACCAAGAGACCCAGTACTTC; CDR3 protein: CASGNQYQETQYF
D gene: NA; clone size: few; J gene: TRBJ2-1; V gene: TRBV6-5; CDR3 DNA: TGTGCCAGCAGTTTTAGGGGCGAGCAGTTCTTC; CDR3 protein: CASSFRGEQFF
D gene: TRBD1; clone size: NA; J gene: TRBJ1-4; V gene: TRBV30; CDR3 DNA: TGTGCCTGCTCGACAGGGGTCGGCAATGAAAAACTGTTTTTT; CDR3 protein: CACSTGVGNEKLFF
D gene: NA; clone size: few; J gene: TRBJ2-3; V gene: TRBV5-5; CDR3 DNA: TGTGCCAGCAGCTTGTTAGGCAGAGGCACAGATACGCAGTATTTT; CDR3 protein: CASSLLGRGTDTQYF